These 26 T cell receptor beta chains share one sample of origin, sequenced in a study of T cell clones after liver transplantation. Only in-frame clones appear in the TCRdb table, and some are missing; sequencing was by immunoSEQ multiplex PCR. Among 45,000 to 60,000 clones listed, around 85% were seen once. Sequences were derived from CD8+ T cells from blood, sampled 12 months after liver transplant. The receptors shown here come from a human patient who received a liver transplant. Some T cells may trace back to the graft donor.

The chain carries TRBV11-2 and TRBJ1-2, with unresolved D. CDR1 is SGHAT, CDR2 FQNNGV, per germline. This CDR3 spans 14 amino acids. V was clipped by 3 bases and J by 2 bases, with 10 bases between them. CDR3 sequence: CASSFRVSNYGYTF. CDR3 nucleotide sequence: TGTGCCAGCAGCTTTAGGGTATCCAACTATGGCTACACCTTC.

The rearrangement joins TRBV6-5 to TRBJ2-1, with D maybe TRBD1 (6 bases). The germline V and J ends were trimmed by 3 bases and 8 bases, with 14 bases remaining between them. Germline V CDR1 and CDR2: MNHEY, SVGAGI. The CDR3 is made up of 14 amino acids. For the CDR3, the DNA is TGTGCCAGCAGTTATTACAGGGAAAGGGATGAGCAGTTCTTC. It encodes CASSYYRERDEQFF.

The V and J genes are TRBV7-9 and TRBJ2-1; TRBD2 is a possible D gene (6 bases). The CDR3 is made up of 16 amino acids. Germline loops: CDR1 SEHNR, CDR2 FQNEAQ (reference sequence). Between the trimmed V and J ends, which lost 5 bases and 6 bases, there was a span of 20 bases. The DNA for the CDR3 is TGTGCCAGCAGCCCAGCGGCTGGAGGGTTAGGCAATGAGCAGTTCTTC. Its translation is CASSPAAGGLGNEQFF.

The rearrangement uses TRBV5-5 and TRBJ1-2; D is undetermined. V was pared by 2 bases and J by 6 bases, with 17 bases between. Germline CDR1 and CDR2: SGHKS and YYEKEE (reference sequence). CDR3 length equals 15 residues. The CDR3 coding sequence is TGTGCCAGCAGCTTACCAGGCGGGATTTTTCATGGCTACACCTTC. Translating gives CASSLPGGIFHGYTF.

For the CDR3, the DNA is TGCGCCAGCAGCCCCGGGCAGGGGGGGAGATACAATGAGCAGTTCTTC. Amino acid sequence: CASSPGQGGRYNEQFF. The genes are TRBV5-1 and TRBJ2-1; D may be TRBD1 or TRBD2 (7 bases each). V was clipped by 4 bases and J by 4 bases, with 18 bases between them. The CDR3 contains 16 residues. Germline values: CDR1 SGHRS, CDR2 YFSETQ.

By sample share, this clone is medium-sized. The V call is TRBV7-9, the J call TRBJ2-7, with D uncertain. Per the germline V gene, CDR1 is SEHNR and CDR2 is FQNEAQ (reference sequence). This CDR3 comprises 15 residues. The germline V and J ends were trimmed by 1 base and 6 bases, with 16 bases remaining between them. The CDR3 coding sequence is TGTGCCAGCAGCTTAGAGGCGGATCTCCGGACCGAGCAGTACTTC. Encoded protein: CASSLEADLRTEQYF.

This clone was recorded a few times. The V and J genes are TRBV29-1 and TRBJ2-3, with no clear D. In germline, CDR1 is SQVTM, CDR2 ANQGSEA. The CDR3 is 11 residues long. The V end was cut by 3 bases, the J end by 11 bases, with 12 bases between. The CDR3 loop is CSVDVSPRQYF. CDR3 nucleotides: TGCAGCGTTGATGTAAGCCCGAGGCAGTATTTT.

The chain has TRBV29-1 and TRBJ2-6; D is undetermined. V lost 7 bases and J lost 1, with 8 bases in between. Germline V gives CDR1 SQVTM, CDR2 ANQGSEA. This CDR3 is built from 13 residues. The CDR3 protein is CSAGVSGANVLTF. DNA of the CDR3: TGCAGCGCTGGGGTATCTGGGGCCAACGTCCTGACTTTC.

This clone showed up just once. Here the CDR3 DNA reads TGTGCCAGCAGCTTATGGACTAGTGGGTTCACCGGGGAGCTGTTTTTT. This translates into CASSLWTSGFTGELFF. The chain uses TRBV7-9 and TRBJ2-2; 7 nucleotides line up with TRBD2. Per germline, CDR1 SEHNR and CDR2 FQNEAQ (reference sequence). The CDR3 has 16 amino acids. J lost 4 bases, V lost 2 bases, and 7 bases had no gene match.

This chain joins TRBV28 and TRBJ1-4; the D gene is possibly TRBD1 (6 bases). The germline gives CDR1 MDHEN, CDR2 SYDVKM. The CDR3 has 14 amino acids. Trimming took off 6 bases at V and 8 bases at J, with 16 bases between the two ends. The CDR3 nucleotides are TGTGCCAGCAGACAACAGGGACTGGGGGAAAAACTGTTTTTT. This codes for CASRQQGLGEKLFF.

This clone was recorded once. This chain joins TRBV27 and TRBJ1-2; D ambiguous. CDR1 and CDR2 (germline): MNHEY, SMNVEV (reference sequence). The CDR3 is 15 amino acids. Trimming cost V 5 bases and J 8 bases, with 21 bases left between them. CDR3 sequence: CASSAQVPPGKGYTF. The DNA for the CDR3 is TGTGCCAGCAGTGCCCAGGTCCCCCCCGGGAAAGGCTACACCTTC.

This sequence joins TRBV7-9 and TRBJ2-1, with 9 bases aligning to TRBD2. V lost 5 bases, J lost 4 bases, and 6 bases stayed unmatched. CDR1 SEHNR and CDR2 FQNEAQ come from the germline V gene (reference sequence). The CDR3 spans 15 residues. The DNA of the CDR3 is TGTGCCAGCAGCCCGTGGCGGGAGGGGTACAATGAGCAGTTCTTC. Translated: CASSPWREGYNEQFF.

The chain links TRBV27 to TRBJ2-7; no definite D call. Trimming took 4 bases from V and 0 from J, leaving 7 bases between them. The CDR3 consists of 13 residues. Per germline, CDR1 MNHEY and CDR2 SMNVEV (reference sequence). The CDR3 coding sequence is TGTGCCAGCAGTTCGGACCCCTCCTACGAGCAGTACTTC. Translation: CASSSDPSYEQYF.

This chain links TRBV28 with TRBJ1-5, with a tentative D call TRBD1 (5 bases). The V end was cut by 6 bases, the J end by 3 bases, with 15 bases between. Per germline, CDR1 MDHEN and CDR2 SYDVKM. This CDR3 comprises 15 residues. The CDR3 is CASSHRGEINQPQHF. In DNA, the CDR3 is TGTGCCAGCAGCCACCGAGGGGAGATCAATCAGCCCCAGCATTTT.

V gene TRBV10-1 combines with J gene TRBJ2-7; D is ambiguous. Trimming stripped 4 bases from V and 4 bases from J, with 11 bases between. There are 13 residues in the CDR3. The V gene's germline CDR1 is WNHNN and CDR2 SYGVQD (reference sequence). CDR3 DNA: TGCGCCAGCAGTGGGGCAGATCGGTACGAGCAGTACTTC. Protein product: CASSGADRYEQYF.

The chain recombines TRBV28 with TRBJ2-7, with 8 positions matching TRBD1. This CDR3 comprises 18 residues. The trim removed 2 bases at V and 1 base at J, leaving 13 bases unmatched. CDR1 is MDHEN, CDR2 SYDVKM, per germline. The CDR3 here is CASSLRGGGTGISYEQYF. The CDR3 DNA sequence: TGTGCCAGCAGTTTACGTGGGGGCGGGACAGGAATATCCTACGAGCAGTACTTC.

This sequence joins TRBV4-1 and TRBJ2-2; TRBD2 matches 10 bases. V dropped 4 bases and J dropped 2; count of bases not matched to a gene: 4. Germline V gene data show CDR1 as MGHRA and CDR2 as YSYEKL. This CDR3 comprises 16 residues. The CDR3 DNA follows: TGCGCCAGCAGCCGACCTAGCGGGAGTAACACCGGGGAGCTGTTTTTT. This encodes CASSRPSGSNTGELFF.

This chain joins TRBV19 and TRBJ2-1; 7 positions match TRBD2. CDR3 length: 15 residues. Germline CDR1 LNHDA, CDR2 SQIVND (reference sequence). Trimming at V came to 1 base and at J to 1 base, leaving 1 base not matched to a gene. This CDR3 is CASSIASGSYNEQFF. The CDR3 DNA sequence: TGTGCCAGTAGTATAGCTAGCGGATCCTACAATGAGCAGTTCTTC.

The chain combines TRBV28 with TRBJ2-5; D tentatively fits TRBD1 or TRBD2 (7 bases each). Germline V gives CDR1 MDHEN, CDR2 SYDVKM. The V gene lost 4 bases and the J gene lost 2 bases, with 14 bases spanning the gap. The CDR3 totals 15 residues. In nucleotides, the CDR3 is TGTGCCAGCAGTTCAGGGGGGGGAGTTCAAGAGACCCAGTACTTC. Encoded protein: CASSSGGGVQETQYF.

V usage is TRBV4-1 and J usage is TRBJ1-1; maybe TRBD1 (5 bases). Per germline, CDR1 MGHRA and CDR2 YSYEKL. The CDR3 loop spans 15 amino acids. The V gene lost 2 bases and the J gene lost 5 bases, with 15 bases spanning the gap. The CDR3 DNA sequence: TGCGCCAGCAGCCAATCCCCCGAGGGGAAGACTGAAGCTTTCTTT. This codes for CASSQSPEGKTEAFF.

The CDR3 loop is CASSYSPGYGYTF. In DNA, the CDR3 is TGTGCCAGCAGTTATTCCCCAGGGTATGGCTACACCTTC. The chain is built from TRBV27 and TRBJ1-2; the D gene is possibly TRBD1 (5 bases). V lost 4 bases and J lost 5, with 11 bases in between. The CDR3 loop spans 13 amino acids. Germline V gene sequence: CDR1 MNHEY, CDR2 SMNVEV (reference sequence).

The V gene is TRBV13, the J gene TRBJ2-5; no definite D call. Germline CDR1 is PRHDT and CDR2 is FYEKMQ (reference sequence). This CDR3 is 13 amino acids long. V gave up 4 bases and J gave up 3 bases, with 9 bases separating them. The CDR3 spells CASSSLAEETQYF. CDR3 nucleotides: TGTGCCAGCAGCTCCTTGGCGGAAGAGACCCAGTACTTC.

This chain uses TRBV5-5 with TRBJ2-3; a possible D gene is TRBD2 (6 bases). Germline CDR1 reads SGHKS; CDR2 reads YYEKEE (reference sequence). The CDR3 consists of 14 residues. Trimming took off 7 bases at V and 4 bases at J, with 16 bases between the two ends. The CDR3 here is CASLGGPGADTQYF. In DNA form, the CDR3 reads TGTGCCAGCTTAGGAGGGCCTGGGGCAGATACGCAGTATTTT.

In its sample, this clone was seen a few times. The gene calls are TRBV28 and TRBJ1-2; the match to TRBD1 covers 10 bases. The V gene end was trimmed by 4 bases and the J gene end by 4 bases; junction bases not matched to a gene: 6. This CDR3 region has 15 residues. Germline CDR1 and CDR2: MDHEN and SYDVKM. The CDR3 region is CASSSPRQGAYGYTF. The CDR3 coding sequence is TGTGCCAGCAGTTCGCCGAGACAGGGGGCCTATGGCTACACCTTC.

V and J are TRBV7-9 and TRBJ1-1, with D unresolved. Trimming removed 3 bases at V and 2 bases at J, with 4 bases between. Germline V lookup: CDR1 SEHNR, CDR2 FQNEAQ (reference sequence). The CDR3 runs to 12 residues. The DNA for the CDR3 is TGTGCCAGCAGCTTCAGTAACACTGAAGCTTTCTTT. Amino acid sequence: CASSFSNTEAFF.

J is TRBJ2-1 and V is TRBV5-1, with TRBD2 matching over 13 bases. From germline, CDR1 is SGHRS and CDR2 YFSETQ. The CDR3 is made up of 17 amino acids. V was clipped by 1 base and J by 1 base; unmatched bases: 2. The chain's CDR3 is CASSLWTSGRSYNEQFF. For the CDR3, the DNA is TGCGCCAGCAGCTTGTGGACTAGCGGGAGATCCTACAATGAGCAGTTCTTC.